The clone carrying this T cell receptor beta chain occurred a few times. This sample is part of a study of blood T cell repertoires in COVID-19. Study summary: Both acute and convalescent COVID-19 samples were obtained from the United States, Italy and Spain.

Authors' analysis steps: It was from reference gene primer amplification that nucleated cell counts were estimated. TCRdb's table, derived via immunoSEQ multiplex PCR, lists solely in-frame clones and lacks some. V and J calls and clone size are copied from that table; D and trimming were computed from the DNA. Of around 31,000 clones listed, less than 90% are singletons. V was pared by 2 bases and J by 15 bases, with 14 bases between. Germline V CDR1 and CDR2: SGHTA, FQGTGA. The CDR3 is 12 residues long. The source material was peripheral blood. The J gene is TRBJ2-1, the V gene TRBV7-3, with D maybe TRBD1 (6 bases). The sequence derives from a human donor with active COVID-19. The donor label of this sample is uncertain. The CDR3 nucleotides read TGTGCCAGCAGCTTACGTGACAGGCCCTTGTTCTTC. Protein product: CASSLRDRPLFF.